The entry below gives a single T cell receptor (beta chain) sequence along with its context. Its target is unknown. PCR involved 60 Vbeta and 13 Jbeta primers. Profiled with immunoSEQ multiplex PCR; TCRdb holds only in-frame clones, not every one. Of about 250,000 clones in the sample, under 80% were seen once. The sample comes from a study of cytomegalovirus exposure and HLA in healthy donors. General study findings and limits: Cytomegalovirus association was assigned to approximately 180 TCR beta chains. Some public TCRs appeared in many individuals, while most sequences were rare. Earlier analysis looked at TCR beta V segments, and most were productive about 90% or about 30% of the time. Reportedly, a later analysis found an Asian-associated ancestry cluster had fewer N-insertions than the roughly 700-donor mean.

Sequencing input: PBMCs. The origin of this receptor is a female donor in good health and CMV-seronegative.

CDR3 amino acids: CASSPDSNSPLHF. The CDR3 bases are TGTGCCAGCAGTCCCGACAGTAATTCACCCCTCCACTTT. This chain connects TRBV2 to TRBJ1-6, with D possibly being TRBD1 (5 bases). Germline V gene lookup returns CDR1 SNHLY and CDR2 FYNNEI. The CDR3 contains 13 residues. V lost 5 bases to trimming and J lost 6 bases, with 8 bases between them.